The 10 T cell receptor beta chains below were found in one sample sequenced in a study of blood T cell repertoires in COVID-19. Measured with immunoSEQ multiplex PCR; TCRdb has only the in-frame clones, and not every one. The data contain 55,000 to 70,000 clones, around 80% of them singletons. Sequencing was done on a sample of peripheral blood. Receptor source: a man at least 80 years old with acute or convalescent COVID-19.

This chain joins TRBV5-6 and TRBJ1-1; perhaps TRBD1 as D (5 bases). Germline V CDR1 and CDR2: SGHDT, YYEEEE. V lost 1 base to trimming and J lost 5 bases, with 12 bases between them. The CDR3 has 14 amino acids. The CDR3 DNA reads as TGTGCCAGCAGCTTGCCCTCCGGGGGGACTGAAGCTTTCTTT. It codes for CASSLPSGGTEAFF.

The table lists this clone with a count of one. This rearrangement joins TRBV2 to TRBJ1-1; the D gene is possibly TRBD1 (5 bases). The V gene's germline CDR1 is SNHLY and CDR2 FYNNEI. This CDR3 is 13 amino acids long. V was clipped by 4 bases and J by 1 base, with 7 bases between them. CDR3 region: CASSGGGNTEAFF. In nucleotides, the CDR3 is TGTGCCAGCAGTGGGGGGGGGAACACTGAAGCTTTCTTT.

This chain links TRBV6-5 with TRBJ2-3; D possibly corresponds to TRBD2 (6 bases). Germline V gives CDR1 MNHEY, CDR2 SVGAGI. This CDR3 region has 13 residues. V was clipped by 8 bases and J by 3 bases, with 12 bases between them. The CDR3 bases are TGTGCCAGCCTGGGGGAGGTAACAGATACGCAGTATTTT. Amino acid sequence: CASLGEVTDTQYF.

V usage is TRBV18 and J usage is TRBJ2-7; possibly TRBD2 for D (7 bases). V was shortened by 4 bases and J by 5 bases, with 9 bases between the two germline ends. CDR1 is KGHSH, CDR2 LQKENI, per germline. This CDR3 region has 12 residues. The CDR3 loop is CASSLGGDEQYF. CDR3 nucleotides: TGTGCCAGCTCACTAGGGGGGGACGAGCAGTACTTC.

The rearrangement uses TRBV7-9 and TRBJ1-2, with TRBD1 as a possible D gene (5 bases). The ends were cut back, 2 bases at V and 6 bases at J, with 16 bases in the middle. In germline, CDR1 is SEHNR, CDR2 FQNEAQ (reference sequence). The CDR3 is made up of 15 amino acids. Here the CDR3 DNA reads TGTGCCAGCAGCTTACGGGGGGATAGTGGTAATGGCTACACCTTC. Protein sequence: CASSLRGDSGNGYTF.

In DNA, the CDR3 is TGCAGCGTTGGCGGGGGCAGGTCGAAAGGGGGCTACACCTTC. Translation: CSVGGGRSKGGYTF. The chain is built from TRBV29-1 and TRBJ1-2; possible D gene TRBD1, 6 bases. Trimming left V 4 bases short and J 8 bases short, with 20 bases between. There are 14 residues in the CDR3. Germline assignment: CDR1 SQVTM and CDR2 ANQGSEA.

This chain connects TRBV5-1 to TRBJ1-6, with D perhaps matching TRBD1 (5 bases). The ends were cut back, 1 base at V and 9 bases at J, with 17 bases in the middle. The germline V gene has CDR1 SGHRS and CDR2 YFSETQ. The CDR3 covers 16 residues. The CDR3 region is CASSLMDPGRSSPLHF. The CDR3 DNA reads TGCGCCAGCAGCTTGATGGACCCAGGGAGGTCTTCACCCCTCCACTTT. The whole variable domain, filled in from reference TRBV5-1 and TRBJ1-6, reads KAGVTQTPRYLIKTRGQQVTLSCSPISGHRSVSWYQQTPGQGLQFLFEYFSETQRNKGNFPGRFSGRQFSNSRSEMNVSTLELGDSALYLCASSLMDPGRSSPLHFGNGTRLTVT.

The CDR3 here is CASSRNFWAEQYF. CDR3 DNA: TGTGCCAGCAGCCGGAATTTCTGGGCTGAGCAGTACTTC. V and J are TRBV11-2 and TRBJ2-7; D remains ambiguous. V was shortened by 5 bases and J by 7 bases, with 15 bases between the two germline ends. Germline V CDR1 and CDR2: SGHAT, FQNNGV. The CDR3 runs 13 residues.

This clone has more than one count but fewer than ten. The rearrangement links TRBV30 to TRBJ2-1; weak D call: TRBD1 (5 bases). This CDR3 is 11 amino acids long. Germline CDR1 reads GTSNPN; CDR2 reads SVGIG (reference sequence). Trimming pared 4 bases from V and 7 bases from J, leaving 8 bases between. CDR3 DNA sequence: TGTGCCTGGATGAACAGGAATGAGCAGTTCTTC. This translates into CAWMNRNEQFF.

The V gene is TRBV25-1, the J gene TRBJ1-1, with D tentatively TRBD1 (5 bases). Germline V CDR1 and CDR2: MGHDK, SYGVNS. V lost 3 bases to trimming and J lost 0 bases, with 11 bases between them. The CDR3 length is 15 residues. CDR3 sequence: CASSDRTGMNTEAFF. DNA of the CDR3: TGTGCCAGCAGTGATCGAACAGGAATGAACACTGAAGCTTTCTTT.